Listed below are T cell receptor beta chains from one sample, sequenced in a study of early T cells in non-severe SARS-CoV-2 infection. From the 5' RACE reads, TCRdb called clonotypes with MiXCR, one entry per CDR3 protein. The table has tens of thousands of distinct CDR3 sequences, roughly 11% seen once. Sequenced material: whole blood. These receptors were obtained from an adult who was a healthcare worker with PCR-confirmed SARS-CoV-2 infection or an uninfected control (not recorded which). The CDR3 runs from the conserved cysteine through the conserved F or W. D genes are given only for firm matches. Some rows have no size entry. The others give once, few or many, or a class for an expanded clone.

D,V,J,size,DNA,CDR3
NA,TRBV20-1,TRBJ2-1,NA,TGCAGTGCGCAAAGGGCCGGGAGCCCACTGAATGAGCAGTTCTTC,CSAQRAGSPLNEQFF
TRBD1,TRBV10-3,TRBJ2-7,NA,TGTGCCATCAGGCCCCGGGACAGGGACGAGCAGTACTTC,CAIRPRDRDEQYF
TRBD2,TRBV6-5,TRBJ2-2,NA,TGTGCCAGCAGTTACCGGACTAGCGGGAGTAACGGGGAGCTGTTTTTT,CASSYRTSGSNGELFF
TRBD1,TRBV7-6,TRBJ2-1,many,TGTGCCAGCAGCTTCGGGACAGAAAACTACAATGAGCAGTTCTTC,CASSFGTENYNEQFF
NA,TRBV28,TRBJ1-1,few,TGTGCCAGGGGCTGTGGGGCGCTTAGTAGGGTGACTGAAGCTTTCTTT,CARGCGALSRVTEAFF
NA,TRBV12-3/TRBV12-4,TRBJ1-1,many,TGTGCCAGCAGTCTGAGACGTAACACTGAAGCTTTCTTT,CASSLRRNTEAFF
NA,TRBV4-3,TRBJ2-3,NA,TGCACCAGCAGCCAAGGACGGGGCGGCGTATTAACAGATACGCAGTATTTT,CTSSQGRGGVLTDTQYF
TRBD2,TRBV4-3,TRBJ2-3,NA,TGCGCCAGCAGCCAAGCCGGGACTAGCGGCTTGGATACGCAGTATTTT,CASSQAGTSGLDTQYF
NA,TRBV3-2,TRBJ2-7,NA,TGTGCCAGCAGCTTAACAGGACAGGGCTACGAGCAGTACTTC,CASSLTGQGYEQYF
TRBD1,TRBV15,TRBJ2-1,few,TGTGCCACCAGCAGAGGGCGGACAGGGGGGTCCTACAATGAGCAGTTCTTC,CATSRGRTGGSYNEQFF
NA,TRBV7-9,TRBJ2-3,many,TGTGCCAGCAGCTTATCTACAGCCTCAGATACGCAGTATTTT,CASSLSTASDTQYF
NA,TRBV6-1,TRBJ2-7,few,TGTGCCAGCAGTGAAGGACAGGATTTCCACGAGCAGTACTTC,CASSEGQDFHEQYF
NA,TRBV14,TRBJ2-5,many,TGTGCCAGCAGCCACGCGGAGACCCAGTACTTC,CASSHAETQYF
NA,TRBV20-1,TRBJ2-5,NA,TGCAGTGCTCGAGCCGACCTACCAGAGACCCAGTACTTC,CSARADLPETQYF
NA,TRBV10-3,TRBJ2-2,once,TGTGCCACACGCCGGGACTGGGGTGACAGGGAGCTGTTTTTT,CATRRDWGDRELFF
NA,TRBV4-2,TRBJ2-5,NA,TGTGCCAGCAGCCAAGACAAAGAGACCCAGTACTTC,CASSQDKETQYF
NA,TRBV6-5,TRBJ2-1,NA,TGTGCCAGCAGTTATGGCCCGCTGCACAATGAGCAGTTCTTC,CASSYGPLHNEQFF
TRBD2,TRBV7-8,TRBJ2-2,many,TGTGCCAGCAGCTTATTGTCCGGGAGGGCCAACGGGGAGCTGTTTTTT,CASSLLSGRANGELFF
NA,TRBV25-1,TRBJ2-1,NA,TGTGCCAGCAGTGATCCCCTAGACGGGGTCGGTAATGAGCAGTTCTTC,CASSDPLDGVGNEQFF
NA,TRBV3-1,TRBJ2-3,many,TGTGCCAGCAGCCAAGATGGGGCTAGCGATGATACGCAGTATTTT,CASSQDGASDDTQYF
NA,TRBV12-3/TRBV12-4,TRBJ2-2,NA,TGTGCCAGCAGTTCACCCAGCGACAGGTGGCGTTTCGCCGGGGAGCTGTTTTTT,CASSSPSDRWRFAGELFF
TRBD2,TRBV5-6,TRBJ2-3,few,TGTGCCAGCAGCTTTCGTGGGGGACTAAGAACAGATACGCAGTATTTT,CASSFRGGLRTDTQYF
NA,TRBV6-1,TRBJ1-6,NA,TGTGCCAGCAGTGAACGGGGGGACAATTCACCCCTCCACTTT,CASSERGDNSPLHF
NA,TRBV7-2,TRBJ1-2,few,TGTGCCAGCAGCTTAGGGGGCCACACCTTC,CASSLGGHTF
NA,TRBV4-1,TRBJ1-2,many,TGCGCCAGCAGCCGGAGAGATAACTATGGCTACACCTTC,CASSRRDNYGYTF
NA,TRBV25-1,TRBJ2-6,few,TGTGCCAGCAGTGAATGGGCGGAAGGGGCCAACGTCCTGACTTTC,CASSEWAEGANVLTF
NA,TRBV13,TRBJ2-7,few,TGTGCCAGCAGTTCAACCACCGGGACCTCCTCCTACGAGCAGTACTTC,CASSSTTGTSSYEQYF
NA,TRBV10-3,TRBJ2-3,NA,TGTGCCATCAGTCCGGGAGCTCCTTGGGGCACAGATACGCAGTATTTT,CAISPGAPWGTDTQYF
NA,TRBV11-2,TRBJ1-2,few,TGTGCCAGCAGCTTAGATTTGGGAGGCTATGGCTACACCTTC,CASSLDLGGYGYTF
TRBD2,TRBV3-1,TRBJ2-5,NA,TGTGCCAGCAGCCAAGGTAGCGGGGACCAAGAGACCCAGTACTTC,CASSQGSGDQETQYF